The present TCR beta chain was sequenced within a study of T-cell reconstitution after alpha-beta-depleted transplantation in children. Study-level findings and limits: T-cell counts and diversity at one year following transplant were attributed mainly to newly produced T cells.

Preparation of the TCRbeta library used unique molecular identifiers. Using its own MiXCR run on the PCR reads, TCRdb lists one record per CDR3 protein. The sample has about 290,000 distinct CDR3 sequences, roughly 7.8% seen once. This clonotype has a count of ten or more. Its antigen is unknown. The germline CDR1 and CDR2 sequences are MNHEY and SVGAGI. Trimming took 2 bases from V and 7 from J, leaving 9 bases between them. The CDR3 has 14 amino acids. The clonotype comes from a female patient aged 2-15 years who had a stem cell transplant for Fanconi anemia, so the T cells may come from the graft donor. The V call is TRBV6-5, the J call TRBJ1-6; D is unclear. The sequencing here drew on peripheral blood, taken 360 days after TCRalphabeta/CD19-depleted stem cell transplant. CDR3 sequence (DNA): TGTGCCAGCAGTTACCTGTACAGCAATTCACCCCTCCACTTT. Residues: CASSYLYSNSPLHF.